These T cell receptor beta chains were read from a single sample in a study of T cell responses to AZD1222 COVID-19 vaccine. The protocol was immunoSEQ multiplex PCR, while the TCRdb copy is restricted to in-frame clones and leaves out a portion. The data hold fewer than 200,000 clones, with approximately 90% observed a single time. The sample was peripheral blood, taken 28 days after the second AZD1222 dose. Receptors were obtained from an adult who received the AZD1222 COVID-19 vaccine. CDR3s include the opening cysteine and the closing phenylalanine or tryptophan. D genes are given only for firm matches. The size field is filled for only some rows; it gives once, few, many or a size class.

D gene: .
CDR3 length: 16
V gene: TRBV18
clone size: .
J gene: TRBJ1-4
CDR3 DNA: TGTGCCAGCTCACCAGCCGGGACCCAACTTAATGAAAAACTGTTTTTT
CDR3 protein: CASSPAGTQLNEKLFF

D gene: .
CDR3 length: 13
V gene: TRBV7-2
clone size: .
J gene: TRBJ1-2
CDR3 DNA: TGTGCCAGCACCCCGGGAGGGAACTATGGCTACACCTTC
CDR3 protein: CASTPGGNYGYTF

D gene: .
CDR3 length: 15
V gene: TRBV28
clone size: once
J gene: TRBJ2-7
CDR3 DNA: TGTGCCAGCAGGGGCCCGTGGAGCCCAAGCATCGAGCAGTACTTC
CDR3 protein: CASRGPWSPSIEQYF

D gene: .
CDR3 length: 14
V gene: TRBV9
clone size: .
J gene: TRBJ2-5
CDR3 DNA: TGTGCCAGCAGTGCGGGCCAGGGCAGGGAGACCCAGTACTTC
CDR3 protein: CASSAGQGRETQYF

D gene: .
CDR3 length: 14
V gene: TRBV6-2/TRBV6-3
clone size: .
J gene: TRBJ1-5
CDR3 DNA: TGTGCCAGCAGTTACGGTCTGATCAATCAGCCCCAGCATTTT
CDR3 protein: CASSYGLINQPQHF

D gene: TRBD1
CDR3 length: 13
V gene: TRBV5-1
clone size: .
J gene: TRBJ2-1
CDR3 DNA: TGCGCCAGCAGCTTGGACAGGGGGCGTGAGCAGTTCTTC
CDR3 protein: CASSLDRGREQFF

D gene: TRBD1
CDR3 length: 15
V gene: TRBV7-9
clone size: .
J gene: TRBJ1-5
CDR3 DNA: TGTGCCAGCAGCTTAGAGACAGGGGGCAATCAGCCCCAGCATTTT
CDR3 protein: CASSLETGGNQPQHF

D gene: TRBD1
CDR3 length: 14
V gene: TRBV6-1
clone size: .
J gene: TRBJ2-7
CDR3 DNA: TGTGCCAGTAGGGGAACGACAGGGAGCGGCGAGCAGTACTTC
CDR3 protein: CASRGTTGSGEQYF

D gene: TRBD1
CDR3 length: 14
V gene: TRBV3-1/TRBV3-2
clone size: .
J gene: TRBJ1-6
CDR3 DNA: TGTGCCAGCAGCTTACGGGACAGCAATTCACCCCTCCACTTT
CDR3 protein: CASSLRDSNSPLHF

D gene: .
CDR3 length: 13
V gene: TRBV10-1
clone size: .
J gene: TRBJ1-5
CDR3 DNA: TGCGCCAGCAGTCACGATAGCAATCAGCCCCAGCATTTT
CDR3 protein: CASSHDSNQPQHF

D gene: .
CDR3 length: 12
V gene: TRBV28
clone size: .
J gene: TRBJ1-2
CDR3 DNA: TGTGCCAGCAGTTTAGAAGTTTATGGCTACACCTTC
CDR3 protein: CASSLEVYGYTF

D gene: .
CDR3 length: 15
V gene: TRBV4-1
clone size: .
J gene: TRBJ1-1
CDR3 DNA: TGCGCCAGCAGCCAAGTAGGAGGGGGGAACACTGAAGCTTTCTTT
CDR3 protein: CASSQVGGGNTEAFF

D gene: .
CDR3 length: 14
V gene: TRBV10-3
clone size: .
J gene: TRBJ1-4
CDR3 DNA: TGTGCCATCAGTGAGTCGACAAGTAATGAAAAACTGTTTTTT
CDR3 protein: CAISESTSNEKLFF

D gene: .
CDR3 length: 15
V gene: TRBV4-2
clone size: .
J gene: TRBJ2-3
CDR3 DNA: TGTGCCAGCAGCGCCAGGGAGATCAGTACAGATACGCAGTATTTT
CDR3 protein: CASSAREISTDTQYF

D gene: .
CDR3 length: 13
V gene: TRBV6-5
clone size: .
J gene: TRBJ1-2
CDR3 DNA: TGTGCCAGCAGCACCCGGGCCCTCTATGGCTACACCTTC
CDR3 protein: CASSTRALYGYTF

D gene: .
CDR3 length: 15
V gene: TRBV7-9
clone size: .
J gene: TRBJ2-1
CDR3 DNA: TGTGCCAGCAGGGTACGGGGGGCGGCCTACAATGAGCAGTTCTTC
CDR3 protein: CASRVRGAAYNEQFF

D gene: .
CDR3 length: 16
V gene: TRBV6-4
clone size: .
J gene: TRBJ1-3
CDR3 DNA: TGTGCCAGCACCCTTTTAGGGGGTCGGTCTGGAAACACCATATATTTT
CDR3 protein: CASTLLGGRSGNTIYF

D gene: .
CDR3 length: 17
V gene: TRBV10-3
clone size: .
J gene: TRBJ1-6
CDR3 DNA: TGTGCCATCAGTGAGGCTATACTACGGGGCCTCGATTCACCCCTCCACTTT
CDR3 protein: CAISEAILRGLDSPLHF

D gene: TRBD1
CDR3 length: 16
V gene: TRBV5-1
clone size: .
J gene: TRBJ1-6
CDR3 DNA: TGCGCCAGCAGTCCCCAAACCGGGACAGGGGGCCTCCCCCTCCACTTT
CDR3 protein: CASSPQTGTGGLPLHF

D gene: TRBD2
CDR3 length: 15
V gene: TRBV19
clone size: .
J gene: TRBJ2-3
CDR3 DNA: TGTGCCAGTAGTGCATATAGCGGGGGTGCAGATACGCAGTATTTT
CDR3 protein: CASSAYSGGADTQYF

D gene: .
CDR3 length: 13
V gene: TRBV6-2/TRBV6-3
clone size: .
J gene: TRBJ2-7
CDR3 DNA: TGTGCCAGCAGTCCCGGGTGGCCCTACGAGCAGTACTTC
CDR3 protein: CASSPGWPYEQYF

D gene: .
CDR3 length: 13
V gene: TRBV12-2
clone size: few
J gene: TRBJ1-5
CDR3 DNA: TGTGCAAGTCGCTTAGCCCCAAATCAGCCCCAGCATTTT
CDR3 protein: CASRLAPNQPQHF

D gene: TRBD1
CDR3 length: 16
V gene: TRBV19
clone size: .
J gene: TRBJ2-1
CDR3 DNA: TGTGCCAGTAGTCGTGCCGGGGACAGGGGCTACAATGAGCAGTTCTTC
CDR3 protein: CASSRAGDRGYNEQFF

D gene: .
CDR3 length: 13
V gene: TRBV30
clone size: few
J gene: TRBJ1-1
CDR3 DNA: TGTGCCTGGAGTGTAGGGGGGAACACTGAAGCTTTCTTT
CDR3 protein: CAWSVGGNTEAFF

D gene: .
CDR3 length: 17
V gene: TRBV10-3
clone size: .
J gene: TRBJ1-3
CDR3 DNA: TGTGCCATCAGGAGGGGGGGGGTTGAATTCTCTGGAAACACCATATATTTT
CDR3 protein: CAIRRGGVEFSGNTIYF

D gene: TRBD2
CDR3 length: 18
V gene: TRBV15
clone size: .
J gene: TRBJ2-3
CDR3 DNA: TGTGCCACCAGCAGAGCGGCTAAGACTAGCGGTCGCACAGATACGCAGTATTTT
CDR3 protein: CATSRAAKTSGRTDTQYF

D gene: TRBD1
CDR3 length: 14
V gene: TRBV25-1
clone size: once
J gene: TRBJ1-6
CDR3 DNA: TGTGCCAGCACAGGACAGGGAGGTAATTCACCCCTCCACTTT
CDR3 protein: CASTGQGGNSPLHF

D gene: .
CDR3 length: 14
V gene: TRBV5-1
clone size: .
J gene: TRBJ1-1
CDR3 DNA: TGCGCCAGCAGCATGGGAGAGAAGAACACTGAAGCTTTCTTT
CDR3 protein: CASSMGEKNTEAFF

D gene: .
CDR3 length: 14
V gene: TRBV10-3
clone size: .
J gene: TRBJ2-5
CDR3 DNA: TGTGCCATCGGACGCCAGGGTGAAGAAGAGACCCAGTACTTC
CDR3 protein: CAIGRQGEEETQYF

D gene: .
CDR3 length: 14
V gene: TRBV29-1
clone size: .
J gene: TRBJ2-7
CDR3 DNA: TGCAGCGTTGGGGGAGGGGGGCACGGTCTCGAGCAGTACTTC
CDR3 protein: CSVGGGGHGLEQYF

D gene: .
CDR3 length: 16
V gene: TRBV6-5
clone size: .
J gene: TRBJ2-1
CDR3 DNA: TGTGCCAGCAGTTACTCGAGTACCGGAGACTACAATGAGCAGTTCTTC
CDR3 protein: CASSYSSTGDYNEQFF

D gene: .
CDR3 length: 14
V gene: TRBV5-1
clone size: .
J gene: TRBJ2-7
CDR3 DNA: TGCGCCAGCAGCTTTTTTGGGGTTACCTACGAGCAGTACTTC
CDR3 protein: CASSFFGVTYEQYF

D gene: .
CDR3 length: 16
V gene: TRBV6-7
clone size: .
J gene: TRBJ1-6
CDR3 DNA: TGTGCCAGCAGTTACGACTCGGGGACACCCAATTCACCCCTCCACTTT
CDR3 protein: CASSYDSGTPNSPLHF

D gene: .
CDR3 length: 13
V gene: TRBV7-2
clone size: few
J gene: TRBJ1-5
CDR3 DNA: TGTGCCAGCAGCTTTCAGTATAATCAGCCCCAGCATTTT
CDR3 protein: CASSFQYNQPQHF

D gene: .
CDR3 length: 15
V gene: TRBV5-1
clone size: .
J gene: TRBJ2-7
CDR3 DNA: TGCGCCAGCAGCCGTGGGGGCGGAGAGACTAACGAGCAGTACTTC
CDR3 protein: CASSRGGGETNEQYF

D gene: .
CDR3 length: 13
V gene: TRBV9
clone size: .
J gene: TRBJ1-2
CDR3 DNA: TGTGCCAGCAGTACTCAGGGGATCGATGGCTACACCTTC
CDR3 protein: CASSTQGIDGYTF

D gene: .
CDR3 length: 14
V gene: TRBV3-1/TRBV3-2
clone size: .
J gene: TRBJ1-2
CDR3 DNA: TGTGCCAGCAGCCACGGACAAGTTAACTATGGCTACACCTTC
CDR3 protein: CASSHGQVNYGYTF

D gene: .
CDR3 length: 16
V gene: TRBV7-6
clone size: once
J gene: TRBJ1-1
CDR3 DNA: TGTGCCAGCAGCTTAGCCCCGACAATCATGAACACTGAAGCTTTCTTT
CDR3 protein: CASSLAPTIMNTEAFF

D gene: .
CDR3 length: 12
V gene: TRBV12-3/TRBV12-4
clone size: .
J gene: TRBJ1-4
CDR3 DNA: TGTGCCAGCAGCCCCCCCGGGGGAAAACTGTTTTTT
CDR3 protein: CASSPPGGKLFF

D gene: .
CDR3 length: 16
V gene: TRBV5-5
clone size: .
J gene: TRBJ2-1
CDR3 DNA: TGTGCCAGCAGCTTGTACAGCCAGGGATCCGACAATGAGCAGTTCTTC
CDR3 protein: CASSLYSQGSDNEQFF

D gene: .
CDR3 length: 15
V gene: TRBV6-1
clone size: few
J gene: TRBJ1-6
CDR3 DNA: TGTGCCAGCAGTGAGCGGGCAGGGGAACATTCACCCCTCCACTTT
CDR3 protein: CASSERAGEHSPLHF

D gene: .
CDR3 length: 15
V gene: TRBV4-2
clone size: once
J gene: TRBJ1-2
CDR3 DNA: TGTGCCAGCAGCCAAGAGTCTCGGATGGCCTATGGCTACACCTTC
CDR3 protein: CASSQESRMAYGYTF

D gene: .
CDR3 length: 13
V gene: TRBV29-1
clone size: .
J gene: TRBJ1-2
CDR3 DNA: TGCAGCGTAGGCGGTACCCCTAACTATGGCTACACCTTC
CDR3 protein: CSVGGTPNYGYTF

D gene: .
CDR3 length: 14
V gene: TRBV6-2/TRBV6-3
clone size: .
J gene: TRBJ2-3
CDR3 DNA: TGTGCCAGCAGTTTACAGGGTTTCGCAGATACGCAGTATTTT
CDR3 protein: CASSLQGFADTQYF

D gene: TRBD2
CDR3 length: 16
V gene: TRBV7-6
clone size: .
J gene: TRBJ2-3
CDR3 DNA: TGTGCCAGCAGCTTAGGGACTAGCGAGCCCACAGATACGCAGTATTTT
CDR3 protein: CASSLGTSEPTDTQYF

D gene: .
CDR3 length: 11
V gene: TRBV6-2/TRBV6-3
clone size: .
J gene: TRBJ2-7
CDR3 DNA: TGTGCCAGCAGTCGTCGGAACGAGCAGTACTTC
CDR3 protein: CASSRRNEQYF

D gene: .
CDR3 length: 15
V gene: TRBV2
clone size: .
J gene: TRBJ1-6
CDR3 DNA: TGTGCCAACAGACTCCGGGCCGGAGGCAATTCACCCCTCCACTTT
CDR3 protein: CANRLRAGGNSPLHF

D gene: .
CDR3 length: 17
V gene: TRBV4-3
clone size: .
J gene: TRBJ2-3
CDR3 DNA: TGCGCCAGCAGCCAAGAAAGGACAGCCGCTAGCACAGATACGCAGTATTTT
CDR3 protein: CASSQERTAASTDTQYF

D gene: TRBD2
CDR3 length: 14
V gene: TRBV6-5
clone size: .
J gene: TRBJ2-3
CDR3 DNA: TGTGCCAGCAGGACTAGCGGGGGGGAAGATACGCAGTATTTT
CDR3 protein: CASRTSGGEDTQYF

D gene: .
CDR3 length: 14
V gene: TRBV7-2
clone size: .
J gene: TRBJ2-1
CDR3 DNA: TGTGCCAGCAGCTTGCGGACCCCCGTACATGAGCAGTTCTTC
CDR3 protein: CASSLRTPVHEQFF

D gene: .
CDR3 length: 13
V gene: TRBV5-4
clone size: .
J gene: TRBJ1-1
CDR3 DNA: TGTGCCAGCAGCTCGCTCTTTATCACTGAAGCTTTCTTT
CDR3 protein: CASSSLFITEAFF

D gene: .
CDR3 length: 14
V gene: TRBV2
clone size: .
J gene: TRBJ1-5
CDR3 DNA: TGTGCCAGCAGTGCTACAGGGACGAATCAGCCCCAGCATTTT
CDR3 protein: CASSATGTNQPQHF

D gene: TRBD1
CDR3 length: 15
V gene: TRBV7-9
clone size: .
J gene: TRBJ2-7
CDR3 DNA: TGTGCCAGCAGCTTGAGTCCGGACAGGGTAAACGAGCAGTACTTC
CDR3 protein: CASSLSPDRVNEQYF

D gene: .
CDR3 length: 13
V gene: TRBV6-2/TRBV6-3
clone size: .
J gene: TRBJ2-7
CDR3 DNA: TGTGCCAGCAGTTATGGCAACTCCTACGAGCAGTACTTC
CDR3 protein: CASSYGNSYEQYF